The 4 T cell receptor beta chains below were found in one sample sequenced in a study of regulatory T cells in long-lasting Graves disease. Noted time point: newly diagnosed GD, antithyroid drugs for less than 3 months. After RNA was extracted from PBMCs, the TCR library was made from it. For TCR beta, libraries came from iRepertoire HTBI primers and Arm-PCR of CDR3 regions. TCRdb re-analysed the multiplex PCR reads in MiXCR, keeping a single row per CDR3 protein. The table lists around 250,000 distinct CDR3 sequences, 20% of them singletons. The source was peripheral blood mononuclear cells (PBMCs), collected at new diagnosis, from a patient treated with antithyroid drugs. The receptor source for this set is a female donor with Graves disease.

As to this clonotype: A far larger clone lies a single base away; this is likely a read error. V is TRBV6-1 and J is TRBJ2-3; no definite D call. Germline V gene data show CDR1 as MNHNS and CDR2 as SASEGT. The CDR3 runs to 17 residues. V shed 6 bases and J shed 0 bases, with 19 bases lying between them. Here the CDR3 reads CASSQAWGRRSTDTQYF. The CDR3 DNA sequence: TGTGCCAGCAGCCAAGCGTGGGGTAGACGAAGCACAGATACGCAGTATTTT.

The rearrangement links TRBV10-3 to TRBJ2-2; tentatively, D is TRBD2 (6 bases). The CDR3 covers 16 residues. The V gene lost 0 bases and the J gene lost 6 bases, with 14 bases spanning the gap. Germline loops: CDR1 ENHRY, CDR2 SYGVKD. The CDR3 bases are TGTGCCATCAGTGAGTCTTGGATGGAGGGCGCCGGGGAGCTGTTTTTT. Its protein is CAISESWMEGAGELFF.

This clonotype has ten or more counts. CDR3 sequence: CASSLPGRVGAQETQYF. The CDR3 coding sequence is TGTGCCAGCAGCCTCCCCGGCAGGGTAGGGGCGCAAGAGACCCAGTACTTC. V usage is TRBV5-4 and J usage is TRBJ2-5; perhaps TRBD1 as D (5 bases). The germline V gene encodes CDR1 SGHNT and CDR2 YYREEE (reference sequence). The CDR3 covers 17 residues. Trimming shortened V by 4 bases and J by 2 bases, and 21 bases separated the two germline ends.

This clonotype was observed many times. The genes are TRBV7-9 and TRBJ1-2; 9 nucleotides agree with TRBD1. The CDR3 is 13 amino acids. V shed 4 bases and J 7 bases; nucleotides not matched to a gene: 4. Germline CDR1 and CDR2: SEHNR and FQNEAQ (reference sequence). The DNA of the CDR3 is TGTGCCAGCAGCTACGGGGACAGGGCTGGCTACACCTTC. It codes for CASSYGDRAGYTF.